This TCR beta chain was recorded in a study of blood T cells in healthy people across ages. Study conclusions and caveats: Changes in expanded clonotypes were possibly confounded, as the CMV status of donors was unknown.

Only a few counts were recorded for this clonotype. What it recognizes is unknown. A sample-barcoded 5' primer and a J-beta primer mix were used in a second PCR of roughly 7 to 11 cycles. TCRdb re-derived calls from the 5' RACE reads in MiXCR, one entry per CDR3 protein. The data contain about 780,000 distinct CDR3 sequences, approximately 24% of them seen just once; the ten biggest clones take up around 2.9%. There are 15 residues in the CDR3. V lost 6 bases to trimming and J lost 2 bases, with 15 bases between them. Germline values: CDR1 LGHDT, CDR2 YNNKEL (reference sequence). This same sample was also taken into another study, of T cells of mothers and their children. As reported in that work: The effect of thymic selection on TCR recombination output is similar between related and unrelated pairs.

This clonotype was sampled from a boy aged 5-17 years in good health. V and J are TRBV3-1 and TRBJ2-3; either TRBD1 or TRBD2 may supply D (5 bases each). Sequenced input: blood. The CDR3 nucleotides are TGTGCCAGCAGACCCCGGGACCTAAACACAGATACGCAGTATTTT. Translated: CASRPRDLNTDTQYF.